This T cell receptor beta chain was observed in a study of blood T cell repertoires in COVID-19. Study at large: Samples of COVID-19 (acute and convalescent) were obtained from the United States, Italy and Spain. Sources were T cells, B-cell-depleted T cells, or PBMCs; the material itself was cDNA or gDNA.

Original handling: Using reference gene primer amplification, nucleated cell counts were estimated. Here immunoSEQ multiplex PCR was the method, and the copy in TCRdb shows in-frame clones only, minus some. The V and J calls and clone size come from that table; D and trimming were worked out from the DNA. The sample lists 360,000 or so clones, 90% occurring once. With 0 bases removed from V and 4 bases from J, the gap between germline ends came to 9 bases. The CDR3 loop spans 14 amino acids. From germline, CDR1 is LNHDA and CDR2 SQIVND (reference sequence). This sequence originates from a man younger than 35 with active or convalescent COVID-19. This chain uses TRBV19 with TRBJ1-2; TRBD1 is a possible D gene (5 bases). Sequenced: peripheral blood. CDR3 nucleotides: TGTGCCAGTAGTATAGACAGGGAAGGCTATGGCTACACCTTC. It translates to CASSIDREGYGYTF. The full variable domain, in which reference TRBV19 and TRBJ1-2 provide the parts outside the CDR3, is DGGITQSPKYLFRKEGQNVTLSCEQNLNHDAMYWYRQDPGQGLRLIYYSQIVNDFQKGDIAEGYSVSREKKESFPLTVTSAQKNPTAFYLCASSIDREGYGYTFGSGTRLTVV.